The rows below give T cell receptor beta chains drawn from one sample of a study of tumor-infiltrating lymphocytes in localized non-small cell lung cancer. Sequenced by immunoSEQ multiplex PCR; TCRdb stores in-frame clones only, minus some. The sample has fewer than 20,000 clones, approximately 70% seen once. The material sequenced was lung tumor tissue. These receptors all come from a human donor with non-small cell lung cancer. CDR3s include the opening cysteine and the closing phenylalanine or tryptophan. The order of the fields is J gene, V gene, CDR3 protein.

J: TRBJ2-2
V: TRBV7-2
CDR3: CASSRGRLNTGELFF

J: TRBJ1-2
V: TRBV28
CDR3: CASSLPYTGDYGYTF

J: TRBJ1-1
V: TRBV28
CDR3: CASSLPRQEAFF

J: TRBJ2-1
V: TRBV28
CDR3: CASTRRTSGPGGGQFF

J: TRBJ1-5
V: TRBV11-3
CDR3: CASSFEDSGTGFGNQPQHF

J: TRBJ2-7
V: TRBV28
CDR3: CASSSNHNPGGSSYEQYF

J: TRBJ2-2
V: TRBV21-1
CDR3: CASSLRGGLYTGELFF

J: TRBJ1-1
V: TRBV30
CDR3: CAWILSQGTEAFF

J: TRBJ2-7
V: TRBV28
CDR3: CASSTQYEQYF

J: TRBJ2-1
V: TRBV6-5
CDR3: CASSYSSYNEQFF

J: TRBJ1-1
V: TRBV29-1
CDR3: CSVEPVAGGGTEAFF

J: TRBJ1-3
V: TRBV4-1
CDR3: CASSQGLNTIYF

J: TRBJ2-5
V: TRBV19
CDR3: CASSRTSGVWGETQYF

J: TRBJ2-3
V: TRBV10-3
CDR3: CATRSGTSGTDTQYF

J: TRBJ1-5
V: TRBV2
CDR3: CASSEVPGESNQPQHF

J: TRBJ2-5
V: TRBV7-8
CDR3: CASSPYLILAGGAGTQYF

J: TRBJ2-6
V: TRBV2
CDR3: CASSDTGANVLTF

J: TRBJ1-1
V: TRBV15
CDR3: CATSREGPRGRNTEAFF

J: TRBJ2-7
V: TRBV15
CDR3: CATSGAGTGIYEQYF

J: TRBJ2-3
V: TRBV7-2
CDR3: CASSPTSGRGKNTQYF

J: TRBJ1-2
V: TRBV4-1
CDR3: CASSQDSRYGYTF

J: TRBJ2-5
V: TRBV5-1
CDR3: CASSTGLAGRAQETQYF

J: TRBJ2-2
V: TRBV6-1
CDR3: CASSLDRGRSGELFF

J: TRBJ2-3
V: TRBV30
CDR3: CAWSSALSVDTQYF

J: TRBJ1-3
V: TRBV4-3
CDR3: CASSQGQGATSGNTIYF

J: TRBJ2-4
V: TRBV6-1
CDR3: CASSEAIRARNIQYF

J: TRBJ2-5
V: TRBV5-8
CDR3: CASRTWGEETQYF

J: TRBJ2-3
V: TRBV5-1
CDR3: CASRWPWQGSSTDTQYF

J: TRBJ2-1
V: TRBV4-1
CDR3: CASSQDRGGRAGSLSYNEQFF

J: TRBJ1-1
V: TRBV7-9
CDR3: CASSLARGNTEAFF

J: TRBJ2-5
V: TRBV5-1
CDR3: CASSSGTVQETQYF

J: TRBJ2-7
V: TRBV11-2
CDR3: CASSGRGEPSYEQYF

J: TRBJ2-2
V: TRBV19
CDR3: CASSTPTGANTGELFF

J: TRBJ2-5
V: TRBV9
CDR3: CASSTGTGETQYF

J: TRBJ2-3
V: TRBV19
CDR3: CASTISGRSTDTQYF

J: TRBJ1-2
V: TRBV6-1
CDR3: CASSDGQGLGYTF

J: TRBJ2-7
V: TRBV7-9
CDR3: CASSTQGQGDPYEQYF

J: TRBJ2-2
V: TRBV30
CDR3: CAGRPGADTGELFF